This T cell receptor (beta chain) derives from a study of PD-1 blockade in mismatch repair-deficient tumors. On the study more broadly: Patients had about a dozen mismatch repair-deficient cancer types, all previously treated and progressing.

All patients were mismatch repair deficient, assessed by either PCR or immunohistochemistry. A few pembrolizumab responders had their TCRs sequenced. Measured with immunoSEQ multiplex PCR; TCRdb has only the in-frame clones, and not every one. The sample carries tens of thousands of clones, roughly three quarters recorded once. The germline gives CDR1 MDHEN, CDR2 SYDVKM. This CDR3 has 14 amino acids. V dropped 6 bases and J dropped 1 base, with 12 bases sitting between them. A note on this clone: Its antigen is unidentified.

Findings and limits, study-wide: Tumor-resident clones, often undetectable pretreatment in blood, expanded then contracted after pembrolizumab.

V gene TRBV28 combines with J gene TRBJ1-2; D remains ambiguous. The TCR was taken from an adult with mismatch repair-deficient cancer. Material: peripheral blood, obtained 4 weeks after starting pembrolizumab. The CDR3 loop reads CASRPSPDNYGYTF. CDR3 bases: TGTGCCAGCAGGCCATCTCCAGATAACTATGGCTACACCTTC.